The clone carrying this T cell receptor (beta chain) showed up many times. This sample is drawn from a study of identical twins. TCRdb passed the 5' RACE reads through MiXCR, listing each CDR3 protein once. In the table there are around 670,000 distinct CDR3 sequences, around 6% of which are singletons. V was shortened by 5 bases and J by 7 bases, with 17 bases between the two germline ends. The CDR3 loop spans 15 amino acids. Looked up from germline, CDR1 is SEHNR and CDR2 is FQNEAQ (reference sequence). This sequence originates from a man aged 18 to 30 in good health. Material for sequencing was naive T cells sorted from blood. The rearrangement uses TRBV7-9 and TRBJ1-4; D call uncertain. The CDR3 spells CASSTSQVGVEKLFF. The CDR3 region has the DNA TGTGCCAGCAGCACCTCCCAAGTCGGGGTTGAAAAACTGTTTTTT.